This TCR beta chain was recovered during a study of glioma-infiltrating T cells. Study at large: WHO grade II oligodendrogliomas or astrocytomas, plus non-recurrent WHO grade IV glioblastomas, were sampled.

Using RNA template, CDR3s of TCR alpha and beta were amplified with iRepertoire arm-PCR. TCRdb reanalysed the multiplex PCR reads using MiXCR and keeps one entry per CDR3 protein. Here the sample spans roughly 350,000 distinct CDR3 sequences, roughly two fifths being singletons. V gave up 5 bases and J gave up 2 bases, with 8 bases separating them. The CDR3 covers 13 residues. The germline gives CDR1 MDHEN, CDR2 SYDVKM. In this sample, this clonotype turned up many times. The antigen is unknown. Study-level points and caveats: Above-expected tissue-blood divergence occurred in all gliomas, most in low-grade ones. Very few CDR3 sequences were shared between tissue and blood.

The receptor comes from a human donor with low-grade glioma or glioblastoma, undergoing nonglioma brain surgery, or in good health (not recorded which). This chain uses TRBV28 with TRBJ2-3; no clear D gene. The sequenced sample consisted of glioma tissue, nonneoplastic brain tissue, or PBMCs (not recorded which). The CDR3 region is CASSGGYTDTQYF. CDR3 DNA sequence: TGTGCCAGCAGTGGTGGTTACACAGATACGCAGTATTTT.